The source of this T cell receptor (beta chain) is a study of OX40 agonist ivuxolimab in advanced cancers. For the study in its entirety: Ivuxolimab was an agonistic, fully human IgG2 monoclonal antibody directed against OX40 (CD134), a costimulatory receptor. Among the 50 to 55 dose-escalation patients, some 19 had hepatocellular carcinoma, some 15 melanoma, 9 renal cell carcinoma and 9 head and neck cancer. In the dose-escalation cohort, around 80% of patients were male, and the mean age was approximately 60 years with a range of roughly 20 to 80. The paper covers the monotherapy dose-escalation part of the phase I ivuxolimab trial, which included N ≈ 57 patients. Three dose-escalation patients achieved partial responses, one with hepatocellular carcinoma and two with cutaneous melanoma. Patients were allowed to have had prior anti-PD-1, anti-PD-L1 or anti-CTLA-4 therapy, and approximately 40% of the dose-escalation patients had been treated with checkpoint inhibitors. Intravenous ivuxolimab was administered to patients every 2 weeks at six dose levels: 0.01, 0.1, 0.3, 1.5, 3 and 10 mg/kg. Peripheral TCRbeta sequencing was intended to test whether TCR sequence diversity was altered and clonal T-cell expansion was caused by ivuxolimab. Paper-wide results and their limitations: On average, CD8+ T cells showed more expanded clones than CD4+ T cells after ivuxolimab. Low levels of normalized T-cell clonal expansion were also seen in some patients who did not respond. Partial responders in the 0.1-3.0 mg/kg groups had among the lowest normalized peripheral clonal expansion, especially among CD8+ T cells. Clonal expansion of both CD4+ and CD8+ blood T cells was observed from baseline to week 6 at doses 0.1 to 3.0 mg/kg. The antigen specificity of the peripheral T cells that underwent clonal expansion was not determined.

Patients with a history of autoimmune disease or receiving systemic immunosuppression were excluded from the trial. Peripheral blood for TCR sequencing was collected from all dose cohorts at baseline, on cycle 4 day 1, and on cycle 7 day 1. Samples were obtained from an open-label, multicenter, first-in-human phase I dose-escalation trial of ivuxolimab. Adults with locally advanced or metastatic melanoma, renal cell carcinoma, hepatocellular carcinoma or head and neck squamous cell carcinoma were enrolled in the trial. Before TCR sequencing, CD4+ T cells and CD8+ T cells from peripheral blood were sorted into separate populations. For sequencing of the TCRbeta CDR3 region, genomic DNA was extracted from the sorted cells. The immunoSEQ Assay was used for sequencing of TCRbeta CDR3 regions. In its TCRdb copy, this immuneACCESS table keeps in-frame sequences only and misses some clones. Where compared with another copy, unresolved V genes explain less than half of these, and the others have no known cause. The table for this sample lists about 77,000 clones; around 87% of them were counted only once. The ten top clones hold around 0.56% of the sample.

To note about this clone: What antigen it recognizes has not been identified. Base-call qualities are not available, and no considerably larger clone is one nucleotide away.

From cysteine to phenylalanine, the CDR3 is 16 amino acids long. Just the 48-base CDR3 DNA is kept, in frame starting at base 1. CDR1 SGDLS and CDR2 YYNGEE were looked up in the germline V gene. The V end gives up 4 bases and the J end 5 bases, leaving 14 bases in the junction not matched to a gene. This TCR was recovered from an adult with an advanced solid tumor such as melanoma, head and neck, liver or kidney cancer. The sample consisted of CD4+ or CD8+ T cells sorted from blood, taken in a trial of the OX40 agonist ivuxolimab. The V and J segments used are TRBV9 and TRBJ2-5; 7 middle bases align to TRBD2. The CDR3 region has the sequence CASSPRWGGFEETQYF. The sequenced DNA is TGTGCCAGCAGCCCCCGGTGGGGGGGATTTGAGGAGACCCAGTACTTC.